In this sample, the clone carrying this T cell receptor beta chain turned up once. This record belongs to a study of blood T cell repertoires in COVID-19. Study summary: Sample material is recorded as cDNA or gDNA derived from T cells, B-cell-depleted T cells, or PBMCs.

The CDR3 loop spans 13 amino acids. Germline CDR1 and CDR2: SGHVS and FNYEAQ. Trimming took 5 bases from V and 6 from J; bases not matched to a gene: 4. Sequencing was performed with immunoSEQ multiplex PCR; in TCRdb, only in-frame clones are kept and a portion is missing. The table lists about 69,000 clones, 84% of them singletons. Sequencing used peripheral blood. The chain carries TRBV7-6 and TRBJ1-2, with 9 bases matching TRBD1. This clonotype was obtained from a middle-aged man with COVID-19, enrolled during active disease. This chain's CDR3 is CASSLRDRDGYTF. The CDR3 DNA reads as TGTGCCAGCAGCCTCCGGGACAGGGATGGCTACACCTTC.